The clone carrying this T cell receptor (beta chain) was seen ten or more times. Via MiXCR, TCRdb re-called the RACE reads, giving one row per CDR3 protein. Altogether about 98,000 distinct CDR3 sequences are present, 10% to 14% being singletons, with the ten largest covering 2.5% to 4%. Stated time point: pre-sensitization, week 0. Treatment in this sample: therapeutic diphenylcyclopropenone sensitization with weekly scalp DPC. The data were obtained in a study of human T cells and chemical hapten exposure. Study-wide background: Patch tests applied 0.01% DPC to the upper back and were scored after 6 days.

The CDR3 contains 15 residues. The V gene lost 3 bases and the J gene lost 3 bases, with 17 bases spanning the gap. Germline V gene data show CDR1 as GTSNPN and CDR2 as SVGIG (reference sequence). The chain uses TRBV30 and TRBJ1-1; D gene unclear. Specimen: whole blood, collected in connection with sensitization to the hapten diphenylcyclopropenone (DPC). This clonotype was obtained from a woman between 55 and 75 years old with alopecia areata. Some clones in this sample may be carry-over from other donors' samples. The CDR3 nucleotides read TGTGCCTGGAGAGCAAGGGAGGGCTACGACACTGAAGCTTTCTTT. Residues: CAWRAREGYDTEAFF.